This T cell receptor (beta chain) was sequenced for a study of technical replicates of blood from a handful of donors. Sequencing used immunoSEQ multiplex PCR; TCRdb keeps in-frame clones, though not all of them. Of around 58,000 clones in the sample, 85% to 90% were seen once. Sequencing used PBMCs. The clonotype comes from a human donor in good health. Some clones in this sample may be carry-over from other donors' samples.

CDR3 loop: CASSIGQLQETQYF. The CDR3 nucleotides are TGTGCCAGCAGCATAGGACAGCTACAAGAGACCCAGTACTTC. The genes are TRBV5-8 and TRBJ2-5; D possibly corresponds to TRBD1 (6 bases). This CDR3 region has 14 residues. With 4 bases removed from V and 2 bases from J, the gap between germline ends came to 12 bases. Germline V lookup: CDR1 SGHTS, CDR2 YDEGEE.